This TCR beta chain was captured by sequencing in a study of shared clonotypes between healthy human individuals. Profiling relied on immunoSEQ multiplex PCR, and the TCRdb table lists in-frame clones only, not all of them. Of about 1 million clones listed, roughly 80% are singletons. Germline-derived CDR1 and CDR2 are SGHTA and FQGNSA. Trimming cost V 7 bases and J 2 bases, with 11 bases left between them. The CDR3 contains 13 residues. The sequencing sample was made of memory CD4+ T cells sorted from blood. Subset indicated: CD45RA-negative fraction. The clonotype comes from a young man in good health. This rearrangement joins TRBV7-2 to TRBJ1-2; tentative D call: TRBD1 (5 bases). In DNA form, the CDR3 reads TGTGCCAGCAAGACTCGGGGGAACTATGGCTACACCTTC. Amino acid sequence: CASKTRGNYGYTF.